This TCR beta chain was profiled in a study of TIL therapy for anti-PD-1-resistant metastatic lung cancer. As for the study in general: Most patients had lung adenocarcinoma; a handful of tumors were EGFR-mutant, two ALK-rearranged; half smoked currently or formerly. General observations from the study: This highly selected cohort may not generalize to typical lung cancer patients.

CDR1 is MDHEN and CDR2 is SYDVKM in the germline V gene. After removal of 2 bases from V and 5 bases from J, the junction contained 14 bases not matched to a gene. The CDR3 spans 19 residues. This was the immunoSEQ v3 assay. This table comes from immunoSEQ multiplex PCR, and its TCRdb copy is limited to in-frame clones, with some not included. The repertoire holds about 21,000 clones, with more than 65% as singletons. As for time point: pre-treatment sample, taken before nivolumab and TIL therapy. Enrollment ran from 2017 to January 2020. With respect to this clone: No antigen is known for it.

This chain uses TRBV28 with TRBJ2-5; 13 bases are a match to TRBD2. The sequenced sample was blood, obtained at baseline. This TCR was sampled from a person between 30 and 79 years old with non-small cell lung cancer. In DNA, the CDR3 is TGTGCCAGCAGTTTAAGGCGGACTAGCGGGGGTTATACAGGGGAGACCCAGTACTTC. As protein: CASSLRRTSGGYTGETQYF.